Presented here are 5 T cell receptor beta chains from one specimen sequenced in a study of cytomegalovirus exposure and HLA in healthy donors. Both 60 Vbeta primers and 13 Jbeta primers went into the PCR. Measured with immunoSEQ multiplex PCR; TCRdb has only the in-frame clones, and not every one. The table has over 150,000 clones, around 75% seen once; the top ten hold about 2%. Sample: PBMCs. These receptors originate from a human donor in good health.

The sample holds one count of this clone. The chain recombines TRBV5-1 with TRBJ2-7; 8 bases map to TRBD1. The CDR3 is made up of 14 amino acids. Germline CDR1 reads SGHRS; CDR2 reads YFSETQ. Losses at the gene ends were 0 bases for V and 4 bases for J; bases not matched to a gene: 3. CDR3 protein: CASSLDRGAYEQYF. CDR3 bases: TGCGCCAGCAGCTTGGACAGGGGGGCTTACGAGCAGTACTTC. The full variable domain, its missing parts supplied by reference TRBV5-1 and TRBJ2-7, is KAGVTQTPRYLIKTRGQQVTLSCSPISGHRSVSWYQQTPGQGLQFLFEYFSETQRNKGNFPGRFSGRQFSNSRSEMNVSTLELGDSALYLCASSLDRGAYEQYFGPGTRLTVT.

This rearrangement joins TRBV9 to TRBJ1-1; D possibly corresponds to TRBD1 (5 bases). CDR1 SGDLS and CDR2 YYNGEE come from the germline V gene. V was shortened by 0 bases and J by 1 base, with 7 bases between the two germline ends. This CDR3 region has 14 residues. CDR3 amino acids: CASSVAGKNTEAFF. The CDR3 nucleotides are TGTGCCAGCAGCGTAGCAGGGAAGAACACTGAAGCTTTCTTT.

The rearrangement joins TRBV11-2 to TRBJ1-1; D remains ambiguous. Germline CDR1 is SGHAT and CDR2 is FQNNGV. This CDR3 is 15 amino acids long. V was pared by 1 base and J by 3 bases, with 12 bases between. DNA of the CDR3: TGTGCCAGCAGCTTAGGGACCGCCGGGGACACTGAAGCTTTCTTT. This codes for CASSLGTAGDTEAFF.

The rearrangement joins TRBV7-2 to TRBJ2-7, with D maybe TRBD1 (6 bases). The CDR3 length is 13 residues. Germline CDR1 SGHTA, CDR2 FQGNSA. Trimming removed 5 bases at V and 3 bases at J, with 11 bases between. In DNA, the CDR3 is TGTGCCAGCAGCCTGGGACACGACTACGAGCAGTACTTC. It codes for CASSLGHDYEQYF.

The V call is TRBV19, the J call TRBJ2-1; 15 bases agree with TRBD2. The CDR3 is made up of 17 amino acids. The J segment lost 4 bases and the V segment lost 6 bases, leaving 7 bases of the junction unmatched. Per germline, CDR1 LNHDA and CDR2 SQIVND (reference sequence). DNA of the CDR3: TGTGCCAGTAGAGGACTAGCGGGGGGGCTAAGGTACAATGAGCAGTTCTTC. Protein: CASRGLAGGLRYNEQFF. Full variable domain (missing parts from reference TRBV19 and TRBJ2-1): DGGITQSPKYLFRKEGQNVTLSCEQNLNHDAMYWYRQDPGQGLRLIYYSQIVNDFQKGDIAEGYSVSREKKESFPLTVTSAQKNPTAFYLCASRGLAGGLRYNEQFFGPGTRLTVL.